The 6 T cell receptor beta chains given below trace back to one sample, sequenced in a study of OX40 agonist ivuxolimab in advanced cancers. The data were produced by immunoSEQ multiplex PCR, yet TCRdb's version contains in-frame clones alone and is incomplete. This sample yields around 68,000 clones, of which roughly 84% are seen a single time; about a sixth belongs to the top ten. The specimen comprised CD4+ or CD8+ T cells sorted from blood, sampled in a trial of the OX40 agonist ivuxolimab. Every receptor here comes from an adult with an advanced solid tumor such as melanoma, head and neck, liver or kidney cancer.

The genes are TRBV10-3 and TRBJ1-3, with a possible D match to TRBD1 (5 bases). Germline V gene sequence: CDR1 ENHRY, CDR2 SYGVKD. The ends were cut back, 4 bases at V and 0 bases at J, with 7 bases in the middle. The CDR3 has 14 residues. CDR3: CAISVGASGNTIYF. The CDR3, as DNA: TGTGCCATCAGTGTAGGGGCCTCTGGAAACACCATATATTTT.

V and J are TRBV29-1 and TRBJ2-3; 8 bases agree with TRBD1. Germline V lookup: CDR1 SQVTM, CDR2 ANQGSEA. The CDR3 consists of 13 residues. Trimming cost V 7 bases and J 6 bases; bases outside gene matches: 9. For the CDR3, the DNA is TGCAGCGCGGCGGACAGGGACCCCGATACGCAGTATTTT. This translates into CSAADRDPDTQYF.

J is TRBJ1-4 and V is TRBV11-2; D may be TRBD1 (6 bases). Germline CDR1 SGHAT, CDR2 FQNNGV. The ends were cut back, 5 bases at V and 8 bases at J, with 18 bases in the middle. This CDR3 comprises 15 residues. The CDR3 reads CASSLFTGWEEKLFF. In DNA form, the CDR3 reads TGTGCCAGCAGCCTGTTTACAGGGTGGGAAGAAAAACTGTTTTTT.

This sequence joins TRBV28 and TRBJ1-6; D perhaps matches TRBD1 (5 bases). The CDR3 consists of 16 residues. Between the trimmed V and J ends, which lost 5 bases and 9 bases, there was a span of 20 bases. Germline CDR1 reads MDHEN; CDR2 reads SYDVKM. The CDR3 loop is CASSGGGGPGISPLHF. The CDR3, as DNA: TGTGCCAGCAGTGGCGGGGGAGGTCCCGGGATTTCACCCCTCCACTTT.

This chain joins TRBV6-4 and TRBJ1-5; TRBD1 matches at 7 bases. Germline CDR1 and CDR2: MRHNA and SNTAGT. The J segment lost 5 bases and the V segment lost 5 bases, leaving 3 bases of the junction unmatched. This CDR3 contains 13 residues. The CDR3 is CASSTTGDQPQHF. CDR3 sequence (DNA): TGTGCCAGCAGTACCACAGGGGATCAGCCCCAGCATTTT.

The CDR3 region has the DNA TGTGCCAGCAGCGCGGGACTAGCGGGAGGGACAGATACGCAGTATTTT. Translating gives CASSAGLAGGTDTQYF. The J gene is TRBJ2-3, the V gene TRBV2; 16 bases are shared with TRBD2. Germline loops: CDR1 SNHLY, CDR2 FYNNEI. The CDR3 consists of 16 residues. V lost 6 bases to trimming and J lost 3 bases; unmatched junction nucleotides: 3.